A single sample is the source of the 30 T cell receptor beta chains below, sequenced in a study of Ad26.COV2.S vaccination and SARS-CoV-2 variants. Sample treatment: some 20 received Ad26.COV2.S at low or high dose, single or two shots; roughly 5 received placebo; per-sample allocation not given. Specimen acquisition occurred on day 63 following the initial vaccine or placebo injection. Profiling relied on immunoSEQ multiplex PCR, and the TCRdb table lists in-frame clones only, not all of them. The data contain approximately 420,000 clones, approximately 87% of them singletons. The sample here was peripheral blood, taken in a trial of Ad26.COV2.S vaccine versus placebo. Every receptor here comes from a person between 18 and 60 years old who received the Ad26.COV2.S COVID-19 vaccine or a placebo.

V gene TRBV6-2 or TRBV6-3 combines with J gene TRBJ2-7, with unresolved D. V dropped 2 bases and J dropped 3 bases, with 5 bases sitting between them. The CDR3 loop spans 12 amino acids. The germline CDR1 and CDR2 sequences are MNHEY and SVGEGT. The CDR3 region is CASSYMGYEQYF. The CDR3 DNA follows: TGTGCCAGCAGTTACATGGGCTACGAGCAGTACTTC.

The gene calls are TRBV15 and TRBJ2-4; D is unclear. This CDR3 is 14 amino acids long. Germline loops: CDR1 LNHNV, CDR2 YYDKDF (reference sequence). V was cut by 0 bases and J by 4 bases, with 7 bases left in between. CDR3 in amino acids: CATSRDKPKNIQYF. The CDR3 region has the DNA TGTGCCACCAGCAGAGATAAGCCGAAAAACATTCAGTACTTC.

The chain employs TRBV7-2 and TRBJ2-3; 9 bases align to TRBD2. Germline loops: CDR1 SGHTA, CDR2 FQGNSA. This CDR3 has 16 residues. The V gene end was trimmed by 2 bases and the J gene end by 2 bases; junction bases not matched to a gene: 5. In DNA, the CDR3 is TGTGCCAGCAGCTTAATAGCGGGGGCGTACACAGATACGCAGTATTTT. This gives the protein CASSLIAGAYTDTQYF.

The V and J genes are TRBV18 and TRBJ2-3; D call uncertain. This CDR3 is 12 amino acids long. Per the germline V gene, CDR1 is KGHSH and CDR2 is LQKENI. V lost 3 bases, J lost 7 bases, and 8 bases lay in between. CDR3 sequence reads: CASSPWAHTQYF. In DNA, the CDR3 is TGTGCCAGCTCACCTTGGGCACATACGCAGTATTTT.

Written as DNA, the CDR3 is TGTGCCAGCAGCGTAGGGGCCCGCAGCTCCTACGAGCAGTACTTC. Its protein product is CASSVGARSSYEQYF. The chain links TRBV9 to TRBJ2-7, with D hard to call. Trimming removed 0 bases at V and 0 bases at J, with 10 bases between. The CDR3 is made up of 15 amino acids. Germline V lookup: CDR1 SGDLS, CDR2 YYNGEE.

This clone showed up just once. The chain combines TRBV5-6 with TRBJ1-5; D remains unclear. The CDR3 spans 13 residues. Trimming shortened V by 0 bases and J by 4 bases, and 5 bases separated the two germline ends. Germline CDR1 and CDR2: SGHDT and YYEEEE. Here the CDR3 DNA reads TGTGCCAGCAGCTTGGGGGTGAATCAGCCCCAGCATTTT. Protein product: CASSLGVNQPQHF.

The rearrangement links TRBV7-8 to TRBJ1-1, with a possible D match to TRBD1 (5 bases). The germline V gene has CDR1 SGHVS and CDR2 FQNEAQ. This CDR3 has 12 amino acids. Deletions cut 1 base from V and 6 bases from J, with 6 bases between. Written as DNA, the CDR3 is TGTGCCAGCAGCTTAGTGGGGGCTGAAGCTTTCTTT. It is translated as CASSLVGAEAFF.

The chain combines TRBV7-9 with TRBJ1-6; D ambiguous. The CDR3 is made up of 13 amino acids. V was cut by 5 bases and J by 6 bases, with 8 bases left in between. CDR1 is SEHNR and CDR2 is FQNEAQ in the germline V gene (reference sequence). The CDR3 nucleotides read TGTGCCAGCAGCGCTCGGGTTAATTCACCCCTCCACTTT. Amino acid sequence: CASSARVNSPLHF.

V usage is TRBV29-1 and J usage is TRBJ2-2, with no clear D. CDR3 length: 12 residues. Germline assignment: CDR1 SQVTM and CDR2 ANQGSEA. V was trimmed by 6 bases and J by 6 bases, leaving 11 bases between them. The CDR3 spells CSVLESAGELFF. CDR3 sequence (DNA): TGCAGCGTGCTAGAATCGGCCGGGGAGCTGTTTTTT.

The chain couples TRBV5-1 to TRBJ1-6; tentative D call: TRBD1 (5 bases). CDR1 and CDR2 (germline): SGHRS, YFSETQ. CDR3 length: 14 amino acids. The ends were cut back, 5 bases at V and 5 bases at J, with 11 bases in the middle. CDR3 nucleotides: TGCGCCAGCAGAACAGGACAAGATAATTCACCCCTCCACTTT. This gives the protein CASRTGQDNSPLHF.

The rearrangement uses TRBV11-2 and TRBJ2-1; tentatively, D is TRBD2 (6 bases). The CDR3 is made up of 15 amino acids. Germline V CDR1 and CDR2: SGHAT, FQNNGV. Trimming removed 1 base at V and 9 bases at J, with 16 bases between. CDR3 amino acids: CASSLVLRDFVEQFF. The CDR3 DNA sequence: TGTGCCAGCAGCTTAGTACTTAGGGACTTCGTTGAGCAGTTCTTC.

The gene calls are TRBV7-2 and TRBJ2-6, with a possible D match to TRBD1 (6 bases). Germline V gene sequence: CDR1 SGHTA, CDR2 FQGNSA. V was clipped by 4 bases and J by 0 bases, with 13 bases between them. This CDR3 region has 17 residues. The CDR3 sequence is CASSWWQGSSGANVLTF. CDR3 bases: TGTGCCAGCAGCTGGTGGCAGGGGTCCTCTGGGGCCAACGTCCTGACTTTC.

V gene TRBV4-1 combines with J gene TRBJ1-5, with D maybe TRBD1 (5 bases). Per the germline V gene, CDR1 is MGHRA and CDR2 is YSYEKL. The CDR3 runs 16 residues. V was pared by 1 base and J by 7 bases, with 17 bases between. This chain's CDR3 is CASSQGDRSPEQPQHF. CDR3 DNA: TGCGCCAGCAGCCAAGGGGACCGCTCCCCCGAGCAGCCCCAGCATTTT.

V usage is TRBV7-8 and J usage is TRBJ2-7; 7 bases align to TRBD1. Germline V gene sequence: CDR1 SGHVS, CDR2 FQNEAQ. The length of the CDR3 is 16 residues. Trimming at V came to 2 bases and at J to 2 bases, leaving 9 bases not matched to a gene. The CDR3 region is CASSLSFGDRAYEQYF. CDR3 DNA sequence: TGTGCCAGCAGCTTATCATTCGGGGACAGAGCCTACGAGCAGTACTTC.

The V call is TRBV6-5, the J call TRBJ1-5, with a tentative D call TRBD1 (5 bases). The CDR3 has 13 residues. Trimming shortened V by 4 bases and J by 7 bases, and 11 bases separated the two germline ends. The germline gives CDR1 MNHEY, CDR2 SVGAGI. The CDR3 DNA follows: TGTGCCAGCAGTTGGGGGGTGGAACAGCCCCAGCATTTT. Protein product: CASSWGVEQPQHF.

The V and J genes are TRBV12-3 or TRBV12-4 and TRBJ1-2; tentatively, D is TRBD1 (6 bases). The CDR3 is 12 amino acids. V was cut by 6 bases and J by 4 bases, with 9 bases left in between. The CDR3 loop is CASSRQAYGYTF. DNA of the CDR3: TGTGCCAGCAGCCGACAGGCCTATGGCTACACCTTC.

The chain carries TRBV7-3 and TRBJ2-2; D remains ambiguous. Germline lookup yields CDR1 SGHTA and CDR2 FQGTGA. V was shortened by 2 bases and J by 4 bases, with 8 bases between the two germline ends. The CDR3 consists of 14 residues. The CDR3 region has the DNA TGTGCCAGCAGCTTATCGAGTGGCACCGGGGAGCTGTTTTTT. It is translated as CASSLSSGTGELFF.

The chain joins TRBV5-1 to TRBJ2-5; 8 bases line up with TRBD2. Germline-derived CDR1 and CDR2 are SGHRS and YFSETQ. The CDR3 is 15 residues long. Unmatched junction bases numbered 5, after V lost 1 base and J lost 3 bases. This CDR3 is CASSLLTSGKETQYF. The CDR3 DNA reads TGCGCCAGCAGCTTGCTCACTAGCGGAAAAGAGACCCAGTACTTC.

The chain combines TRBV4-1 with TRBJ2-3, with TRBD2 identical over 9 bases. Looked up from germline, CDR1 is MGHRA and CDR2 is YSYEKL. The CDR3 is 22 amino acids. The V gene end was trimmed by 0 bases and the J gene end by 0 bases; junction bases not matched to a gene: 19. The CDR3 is CASSQDGASRSGGSSSTDTQYF. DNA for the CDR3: TGCGCCAGCAGCCAAGACGGAGCTTCGAGGAGCGGGGGGTCGTCTAGCACAGATACGCAGTATTTT.

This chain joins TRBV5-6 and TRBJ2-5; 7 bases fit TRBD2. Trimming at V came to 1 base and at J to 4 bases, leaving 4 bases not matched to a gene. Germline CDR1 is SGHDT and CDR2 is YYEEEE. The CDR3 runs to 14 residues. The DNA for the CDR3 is TGTGCCAGCAGCTTGTGGGGGAGGGGAGAGACCCAGTACTTC. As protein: CASSLWGRGETQYF.

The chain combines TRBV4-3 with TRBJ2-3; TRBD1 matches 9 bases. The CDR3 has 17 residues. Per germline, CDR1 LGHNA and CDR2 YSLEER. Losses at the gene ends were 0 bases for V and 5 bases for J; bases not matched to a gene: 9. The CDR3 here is CASSQEGRDRVEDTQYF. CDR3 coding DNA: TGCGCCAGCAGCCAAGAAGGGAGGGACAGGGTTGAAGATACGCAGTATTTT.

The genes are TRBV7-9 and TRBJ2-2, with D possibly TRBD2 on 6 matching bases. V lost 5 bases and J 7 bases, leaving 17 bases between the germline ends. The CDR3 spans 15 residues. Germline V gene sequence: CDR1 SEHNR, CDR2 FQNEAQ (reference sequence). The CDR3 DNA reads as TGTGCCAGCAGCGCCCGGGGGACCCTAATCGGGGAGCTGTTTTTT. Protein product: CASSARGTLIGELFF.

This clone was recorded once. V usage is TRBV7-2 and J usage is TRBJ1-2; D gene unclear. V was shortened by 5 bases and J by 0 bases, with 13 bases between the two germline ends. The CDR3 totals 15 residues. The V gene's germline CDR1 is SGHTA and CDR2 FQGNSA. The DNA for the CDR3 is TGTGCCAGCAGCCCCCGTACAGTAGCTAACTATGGCTACACCTTC. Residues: CASSPRTVANYGYTF.

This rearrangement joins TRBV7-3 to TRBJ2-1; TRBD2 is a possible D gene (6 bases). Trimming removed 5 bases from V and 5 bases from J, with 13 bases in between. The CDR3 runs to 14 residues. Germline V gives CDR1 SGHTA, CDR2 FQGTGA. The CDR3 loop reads CASSPAGGDNEQFF. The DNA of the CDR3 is TGTGCCAGCAGCCCTGCCGGGGGAGACAATGAGCAGTTCTTC.

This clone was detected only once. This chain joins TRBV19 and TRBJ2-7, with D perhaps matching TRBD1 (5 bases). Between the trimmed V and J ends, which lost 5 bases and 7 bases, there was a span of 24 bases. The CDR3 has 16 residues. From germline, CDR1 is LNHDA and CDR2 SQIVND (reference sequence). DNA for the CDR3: TGTGCCAGTAGTCCAGGCCAGGGCCCGACCTCCGGGGAGCAGTACTTC. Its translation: CASSPGQGPTSGEQYF.

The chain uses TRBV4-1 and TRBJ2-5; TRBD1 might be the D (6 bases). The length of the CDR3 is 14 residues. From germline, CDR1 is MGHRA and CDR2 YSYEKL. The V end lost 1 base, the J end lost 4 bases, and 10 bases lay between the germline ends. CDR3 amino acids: CASSQVAGVETQYF. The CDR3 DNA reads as TGCGCCAGCAGCCAAGTGGCAGGGGTAGAGACCCAGTACTTC.

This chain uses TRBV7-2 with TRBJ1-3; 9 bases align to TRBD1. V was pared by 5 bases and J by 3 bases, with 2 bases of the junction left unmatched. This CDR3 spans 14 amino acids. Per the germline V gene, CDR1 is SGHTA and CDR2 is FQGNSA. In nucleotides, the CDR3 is TGTGCCAGCAGCAAGGACAGGGGTGGAAACACCATATATTTT. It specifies CASSKDRGGNTIYF. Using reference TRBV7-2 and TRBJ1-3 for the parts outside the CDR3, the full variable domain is GAGVSQSPSNKVTEKGKDVELRCDPISGHTALYWYRQSLGQGLEFLIYFQGNSAPDKSGLPSDRFSAERTGGSVSTLTIQRTQQEDSAVYLCASSKDRGGNTIYFGEGSWLTVV.

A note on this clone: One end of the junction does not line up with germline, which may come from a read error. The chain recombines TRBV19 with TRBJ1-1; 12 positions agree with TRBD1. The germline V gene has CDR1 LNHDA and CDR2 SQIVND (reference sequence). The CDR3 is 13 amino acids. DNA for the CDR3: TGCGCCACCGGGACAGGGGGCAGAACTGAAGCTTTCTTT. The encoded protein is CATGTGGRTEAFF.

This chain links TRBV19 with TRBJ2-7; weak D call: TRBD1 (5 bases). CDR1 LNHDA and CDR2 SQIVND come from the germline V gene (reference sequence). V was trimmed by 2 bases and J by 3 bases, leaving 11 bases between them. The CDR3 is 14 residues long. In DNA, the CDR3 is TGTGCCAGTAGTATATCAGGGCGAGTCTACGAGCAGTACTTC. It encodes CASSISGRVYEQYF.

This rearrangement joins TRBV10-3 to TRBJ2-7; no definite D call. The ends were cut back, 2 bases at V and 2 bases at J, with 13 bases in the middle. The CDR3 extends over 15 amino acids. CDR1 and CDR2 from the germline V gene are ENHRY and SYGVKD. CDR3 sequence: CAISEPMHSPYEQYF. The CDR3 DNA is TGTGCCATCAGTGAGCCTATGCACAGTCCCTACGAGCAGTACTTC.